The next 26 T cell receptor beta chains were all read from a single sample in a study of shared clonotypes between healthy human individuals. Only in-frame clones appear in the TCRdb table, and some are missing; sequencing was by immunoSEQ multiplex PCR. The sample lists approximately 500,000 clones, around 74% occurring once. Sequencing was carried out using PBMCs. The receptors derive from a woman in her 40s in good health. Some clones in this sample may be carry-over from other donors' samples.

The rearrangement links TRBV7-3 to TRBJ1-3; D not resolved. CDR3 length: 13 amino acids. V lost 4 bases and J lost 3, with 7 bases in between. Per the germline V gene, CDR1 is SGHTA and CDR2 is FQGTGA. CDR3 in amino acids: CASSSGFGNTIYF. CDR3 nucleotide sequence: TGTGCCAGCAGCTCCGGGTTTGGAAACACCATATATTTT.

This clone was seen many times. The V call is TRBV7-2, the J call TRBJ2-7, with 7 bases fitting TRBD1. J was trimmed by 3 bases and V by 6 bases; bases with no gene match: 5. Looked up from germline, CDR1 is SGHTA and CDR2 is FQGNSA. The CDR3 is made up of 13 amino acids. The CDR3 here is CASRPTGVYEQYF. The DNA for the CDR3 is TGTGCCAGCAGGCCTACAGGGGTCTACGAGCAGTACTTC.

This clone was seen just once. In DNA form, the CDR3 reads TGTGCCAGCAGTTATTTGTCCCAGGCGGCGCAGTATTTT. Translating it yields CASSYLSQAAQYF. The genes are TRBV6-6 and TRBJ2-3; D is uncertain. The V end lost 3 bases, the J end lost 10 bases, and 14 bases lay between the germline ends. The CDR3 loop spans 13 amino acids. The germline V gene has CDR1 MNHNY and CDR2 SVGAGI (reference sequence).

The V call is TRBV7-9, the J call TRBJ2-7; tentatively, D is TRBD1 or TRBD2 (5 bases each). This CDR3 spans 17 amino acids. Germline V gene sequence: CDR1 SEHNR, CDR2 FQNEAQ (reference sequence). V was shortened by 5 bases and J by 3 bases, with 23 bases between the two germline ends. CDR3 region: CASSKVTAQGVDYEQYF. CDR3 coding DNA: TGTGCCAGCAGCAAAGTTACCGCCCAGGGAGTTGACTACGAGCAGTACTTC.

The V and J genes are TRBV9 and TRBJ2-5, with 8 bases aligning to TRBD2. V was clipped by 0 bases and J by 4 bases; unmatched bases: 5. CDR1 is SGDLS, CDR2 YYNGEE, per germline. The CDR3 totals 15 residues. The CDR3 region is CASSVGGTRGETQYF. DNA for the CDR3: TGTGCCAGCAGCGTAGGAGGGACTAGGGGAGAGACCCAGTACTTC.

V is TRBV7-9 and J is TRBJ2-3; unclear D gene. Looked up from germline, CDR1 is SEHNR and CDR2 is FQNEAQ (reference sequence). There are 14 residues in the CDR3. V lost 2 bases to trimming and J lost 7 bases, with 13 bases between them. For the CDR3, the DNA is TGTGCCAGCAGCTTACGGTTGTATAGCCATACGCAGTATTTT. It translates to CASSLRLYSHTQYF.

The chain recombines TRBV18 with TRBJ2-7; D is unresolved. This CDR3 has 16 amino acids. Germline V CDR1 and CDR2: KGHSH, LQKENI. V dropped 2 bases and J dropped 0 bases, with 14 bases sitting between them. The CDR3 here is CASSPNSGLSSYEQYF. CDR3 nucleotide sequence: TGTGCCAGCTCACCAAATTCCGGGTTAAGCTCCTACGAGCAGTACTTC. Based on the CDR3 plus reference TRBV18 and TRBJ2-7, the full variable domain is NAGVMQNPRHLVRRRGQEARLRCSPMKGHSHVYWYRQLPEEGLKFMVYLQKENIIDESGMPKERFSAEFPKEGPSILRIQQVVRGDSAAYFCASSPNSGLSSYEQYFGPGTRLTVT.

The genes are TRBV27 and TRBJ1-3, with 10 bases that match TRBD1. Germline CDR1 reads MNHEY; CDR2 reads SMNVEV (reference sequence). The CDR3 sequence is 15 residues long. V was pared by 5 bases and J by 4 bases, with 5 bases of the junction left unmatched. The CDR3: CASSPGQGEGNTIYF. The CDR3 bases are TGTGCCAGCAGTCCAGGACAGGGGGAAGGAAACACCATATATTTT.

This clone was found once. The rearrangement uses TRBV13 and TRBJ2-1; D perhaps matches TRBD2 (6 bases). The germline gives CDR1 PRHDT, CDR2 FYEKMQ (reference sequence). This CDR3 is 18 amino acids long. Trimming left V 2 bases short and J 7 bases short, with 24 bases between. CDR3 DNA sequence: TGTGCCAGCAGCTTATCCTGGCGGGGCCCCGGTTTCGGGAATGAGCAGTTCTTC. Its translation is CASSLSWRGPGFGNEQFF.

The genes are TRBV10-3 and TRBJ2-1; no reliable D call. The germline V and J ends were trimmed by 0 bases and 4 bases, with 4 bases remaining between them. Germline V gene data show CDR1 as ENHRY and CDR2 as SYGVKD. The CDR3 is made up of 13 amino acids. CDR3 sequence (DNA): TGTGCCATCAGTGAGTCGCCGTACAATGAGCAGTTCTTC. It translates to CAISESPYNEQFF.

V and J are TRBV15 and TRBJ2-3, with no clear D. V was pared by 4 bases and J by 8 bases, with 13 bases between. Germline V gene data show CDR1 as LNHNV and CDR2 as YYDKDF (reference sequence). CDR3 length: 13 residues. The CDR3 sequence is CATSNYSSGTQYF. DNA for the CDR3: TGTGCCACCAGCAACTACAGTTCTGGTACGCAGTATTTT.

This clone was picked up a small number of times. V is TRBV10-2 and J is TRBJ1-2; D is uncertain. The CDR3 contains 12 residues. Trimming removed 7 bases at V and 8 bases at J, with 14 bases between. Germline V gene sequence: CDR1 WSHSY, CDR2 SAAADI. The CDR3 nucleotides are TGCGCCAGCAACCCGAACCCTGGGGGCTACACCTTC. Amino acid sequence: CASNPNPGGYTF.

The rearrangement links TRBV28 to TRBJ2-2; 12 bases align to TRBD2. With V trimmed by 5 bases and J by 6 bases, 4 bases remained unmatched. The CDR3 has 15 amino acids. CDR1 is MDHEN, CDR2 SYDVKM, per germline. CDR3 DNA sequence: TGTGCCAGCAGTCCCCCTAGCGGGAGGGCCGGGGAGCTGTTTTTT. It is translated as CASSPPSGRAGELFF.

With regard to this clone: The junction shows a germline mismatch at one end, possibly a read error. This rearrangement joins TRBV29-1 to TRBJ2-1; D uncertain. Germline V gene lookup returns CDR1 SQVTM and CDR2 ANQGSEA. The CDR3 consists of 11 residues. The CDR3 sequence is CSVTSYDEQFF. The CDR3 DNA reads TGCAGCGTAACCTCCTACGATGAGCAGTTCTTC.

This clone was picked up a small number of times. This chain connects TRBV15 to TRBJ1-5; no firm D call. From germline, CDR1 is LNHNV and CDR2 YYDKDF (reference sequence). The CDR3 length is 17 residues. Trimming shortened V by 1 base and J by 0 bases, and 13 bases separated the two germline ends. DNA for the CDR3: TGTGCCACCAGCAGAGTCCCATTGAGGGCTAGCAATCAGCCCCAGCATTTT. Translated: CATSRVPLRASNQPQHF.

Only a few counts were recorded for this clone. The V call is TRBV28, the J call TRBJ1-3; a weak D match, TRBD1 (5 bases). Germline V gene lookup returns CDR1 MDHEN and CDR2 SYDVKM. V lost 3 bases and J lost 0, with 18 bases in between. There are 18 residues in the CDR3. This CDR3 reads CASSFAFRQTASGNTIYF. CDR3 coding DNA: TGTGCCAGCAGTTTTGCCTTCCGCCAGACAGCCTCTGGAAACACCATATATTTT.

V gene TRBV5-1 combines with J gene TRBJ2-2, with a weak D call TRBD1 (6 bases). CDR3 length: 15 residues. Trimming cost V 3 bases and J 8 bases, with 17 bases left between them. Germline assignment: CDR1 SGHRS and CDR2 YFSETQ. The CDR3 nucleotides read TGCGCCAGCAGCTACGGACAGACCCCCCTGGGGGAGCTGTTTTTT. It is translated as CASSYGQTPLGELFF.

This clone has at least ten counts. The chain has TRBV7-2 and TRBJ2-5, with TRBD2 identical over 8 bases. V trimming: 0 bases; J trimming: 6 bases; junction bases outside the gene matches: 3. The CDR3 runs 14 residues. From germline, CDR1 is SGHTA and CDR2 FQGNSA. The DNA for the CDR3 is TGTGCCAGCAGCTTAGCCGGGAGGGGGAAGACCCAGTACTTC. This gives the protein CASSLAGRGKTQYF.

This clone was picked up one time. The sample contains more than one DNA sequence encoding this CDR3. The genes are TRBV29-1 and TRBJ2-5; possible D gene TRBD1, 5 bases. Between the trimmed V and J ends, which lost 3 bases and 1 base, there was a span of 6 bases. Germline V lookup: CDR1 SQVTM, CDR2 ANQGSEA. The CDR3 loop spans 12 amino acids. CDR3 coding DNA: TGCAGCGTTGACCAGGGCCAAGAGACCCAGTACTTC. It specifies CSVDQGQETQYF.

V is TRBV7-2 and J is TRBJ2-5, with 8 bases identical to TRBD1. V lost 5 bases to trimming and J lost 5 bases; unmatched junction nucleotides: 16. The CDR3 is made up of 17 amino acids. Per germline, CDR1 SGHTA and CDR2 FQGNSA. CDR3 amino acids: CASSHRTGSGLRETQYF. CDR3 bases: TGTGCCAGCAGCCACCGGACAGGGAGTGGGCTGAGGGAGACCCAGTACTTC.

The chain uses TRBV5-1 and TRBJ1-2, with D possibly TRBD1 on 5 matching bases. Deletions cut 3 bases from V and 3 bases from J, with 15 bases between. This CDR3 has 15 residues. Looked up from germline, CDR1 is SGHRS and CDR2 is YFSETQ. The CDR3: CASSWGEGVDYGYTF. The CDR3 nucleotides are TGCGCCAGCAGCTGGGGGGAGGGAGTGGACTATGGCTACACCTTC. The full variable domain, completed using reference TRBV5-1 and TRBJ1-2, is KAGVTQTPRYLIKTRGQQVTLSCSPISGHRSVSWYQQTPGQGLQFLFEYFSETQRNKGNFPGRFSGRQFSNSRSEMNVSTLELGDSALYLCASSWGEGVDYGYTFGSGTRLTVV.

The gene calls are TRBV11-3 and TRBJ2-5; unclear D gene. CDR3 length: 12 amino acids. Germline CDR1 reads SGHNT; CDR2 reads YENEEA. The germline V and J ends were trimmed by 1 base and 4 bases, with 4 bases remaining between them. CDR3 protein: CASSLVGETQYF. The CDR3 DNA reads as TGTGCCAGCAGCTTAGTAGGAGAGACCCAGTACTTC.

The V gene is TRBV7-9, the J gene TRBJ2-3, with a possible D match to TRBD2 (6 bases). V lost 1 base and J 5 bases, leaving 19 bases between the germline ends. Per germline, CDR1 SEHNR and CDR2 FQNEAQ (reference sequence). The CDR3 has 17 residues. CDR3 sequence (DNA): TGTGCCAGCAGCTTAGGGCAGGGAGGTTGGTTTGTAGATACGCAGTATTTT. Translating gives CASSLGQGGWFVDTQYF.

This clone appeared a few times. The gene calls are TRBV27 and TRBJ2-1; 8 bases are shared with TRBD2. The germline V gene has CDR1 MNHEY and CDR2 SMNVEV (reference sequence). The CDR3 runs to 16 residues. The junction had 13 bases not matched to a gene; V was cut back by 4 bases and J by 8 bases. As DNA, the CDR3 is TGTGCCAGCAGTTCGACCGCGGGACTAGGTGTCTATGAGCAGTTCTTC. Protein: CASSSTAGLGVYEQFF.

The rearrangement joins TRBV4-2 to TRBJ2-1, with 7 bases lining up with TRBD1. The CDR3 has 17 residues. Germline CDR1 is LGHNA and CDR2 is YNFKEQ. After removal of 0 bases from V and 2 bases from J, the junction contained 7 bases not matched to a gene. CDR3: CASSQDQTGVPYNEQFF. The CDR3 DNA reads TGTGCCAGCAGCCAAGATCAAACAGGGGTCCCCTACAATGAGCAGTTCTTC.

CDR3 residues: CASSSTEPYNEQFF. The CDR3, as DNA: TGCGCCAGCAGCTCGACAGAACCCTACAATGAGCAGTTCTTC. The chain uses TRBV5-1 and TRBJ2-1; tentatively, D is TRBD1 (5 bases). V shed 3 bases and J shed 2 bases, with 9 bases lying between them. Per germline, CDR1 SGHRS and CDR2 YFSETQ. CDR3 length: 14 residues.